The 31 T cell receptor beta chains in this list originate from one sample, sequenced in a study of graft-versus-host responses after intestinal transplantation. Intraepithelial plus lamina propria lymphocytes were released by processing graft tissue. TCRdb keeps only in-frame clones here, not all; method: immunoSEQ multiplex PCR. The table has 5,000 to 7,000 clones, less than 70% seen once. The sample consisted of ileum tissue, taken just over 300 days after intestinal transplant. The receptors were sampled from a human patient who received an intestinal transplant, so some T cells may come from the graft donor.

The genes are TRBV5-6 and TRBJ2-6; D remains unclear. The CDR3 contains 18 residues. The germline gives CDR1 SGHDT, CDR2 YYEEEE. V was pared by 1 base and J by 4 bases, with 18 bases between. CDR3 bases: TGTGCCAGCAGCTTGATTCCACTGTCACTCTCCGGGGCCAACGTCCTGACTTTC. It encodes CASSLIPLSLSGANVLTF.

The chain is built from TRBV4-3 and TRBJ2-7; D gene ambiguous. V was pared by 4 bases and J by 7 bases, with 14 bases between. This CDR3 has 13 amino acids. Germline CDR1 LGHNA, CDR2 YSLEER. The CDR3 protein is CASSRLLASEQYF. The CDR3 coding sequence is TGCGCCAGCAGCCGCCTACTTGCTTCAGAGCAGTACTTC.

This clone showed up just a few times. The chain couples TRBV30 to TRBJ1-3, with a possible D match to TRBD1 (6 bases). The germline V gene encodes CDR1 GTSNPN and CDR2 SVGIG (reference sequence). The CDR3 spans 19 residues. V lost 2 bases, J lost 10 bases, and 33 bases lay in between. CDR3 DNA: TGTGCCTGGAGTTGGGCAGGGACACCAATTTCCAAAGCTGGTCGGACCATATATTTT. This encodes CAWSWAGTPISKAGRTIYF. The whole variable domain, filled in from reference TRBV30 and TRBJ1-3, reads SQTIHQWPATLVQPVGSPLSLECTVEGTSNPNLYWYRQAAGRGLQLLFYSVGIGQISSEVPQNLSASRPQDRQFILSSKKLLLSDSGFYLCAWSWAGTPISKAGRTIYFGEGSWLTVV.

This clone was counted between two and nine times. V is TRBV14 and J is TRBJ2-2, with D possibly being TRBD1 (5 bases). Germline CDR1 and CDR2: SGHDN and FVKESK. The V and J ends lost 1 base and 1 base respectively, with 13 bases between them. The CDR3 is 17 residues long. The DNA for the CDR3 is TGTGCCAGCAGCCAAGTAGGACACCTTCTGAACACCGGGGAGCTGTTTTTT. It specifies CASSQVGHLLNTGELFF.

This sequence joins TRBV15 and TRBJ2-5, with D perhaps matching TRBD2 (6 bases). The CDR3 runs to 15 residues. Germline V gene lookup returns CDR1 LNHNV and CDR2 YYDKDF (reference sequence). With 0 bases removed from V and 4 bases from J, the gap between germline ends came to 12 bases. The CDR3 sequence is CATSRDLAGPETQYF. DNA for the CDR3: TGTGCCACCAGCAGAGATCTGGCGGGACCAGAGACCCAGTACTTC.

The chain uses TRBV27 and TRBJ2-1, with a tentative D call TRBD1 (5 bases). Germline V CDR1 and CDR2: MNHEY, SMNVEV (reference sequence). This CDR3 region has 16 residues. V lost 2 bases, J lost 6 bases, and 17 bases lay in between. CDR3 DNA: TGTGCCAGCAGTTTACTTCAGGGTTACGCCGCCAATGAGCAGTTCTTC. Translated, it gives CASSLLQGYAANEQFF.

The genes are TRBV9 and TRBJ1-5; 10 nucleotides match TRBD1. The ends lost 0 bases at V and 6 bases at J; junction bases unmatched: 3. The V gene's germline CDR1 is SGDLS and CDR2 YYNGEE. This CDR3 is built from 15 residues. The DNA for the CDR3 is TGTGCCAGCAGCGTAGAGACAGGGGGCAGTCAGCCCCAGCATTTT. Translating gives CASSVETGGSQPQHF.

This clone occurred once. V gene TRBV30 combines with J gene TRBJ1-5; 7 positions match TRBD1. Germline lookup yields CDR1 GTSNPN and CDR2 SVGIG (reference sequence). With 1 base clipped from V and 8 bases from J, the junction kept 5 bases outside the gene matches. The CDR3 sequence is 13 residues long. Here the CDR3 DNA reads TGTGCCTGGAGTGAAACAGGGGATAAGCCCCAGCATTTT. Translated: CAWSETGDKPQHF.

The rearrangement links TRBV25-1 to TRBJ2-4, with 7 positions matching TRBD2. Germline CDR1 reads MGHDK; CDR2 reads SYGVNS. Trimming removed 4 bases from V and 4 bases from J; junction bases left unmatched: 4. This CDR3 is 14 amino acids long. This CDR3 is CASSAQGGKNIQYF. The CDR3, as DNA: TGTGCCAGCAGTGCTCAGGGAGGGAAAAACATTCAGTACTTC.

This sequence joins TRBV7-2 and TRBJ1-2, with D possibly being TRBD1 (5 bases). Germline V gene data show CDR1 as SGHTA and CDR2 as FQGNSA. V was pared by 3 bases and J by 8 bases, with 16 bases between. The CDR3 is 14 amino acids. CDR3 in DNA: TGTGCCAGCAGCTTCCCGGGCGGGGCGCGGGGCTACACCTTC. Translation: CASSFPGGARGYTF.

The chain links TRBV6-1 to TRBJ2-3, with D tentatively TRBD1 (6 bases). V lost 5 bases to trimming and J lost 0 bases, with 12 bases between them. Per the germline V gene, CDR1 is MNHNS and CDR2 is SASEGT. CDR3 size: 15 residues. The CDR3 sequence is CASSRVQGSTDTQYF. The CDR3 region has the DNA TGTGCCAGCAGTCGGGTACAGGGCAGCACAGATACGCAGTATTTT.

The chain couples TRBV19 to TRBJ2-2; 10 bases line up with TRBD2. The CDR3 covers 14 residues. Germline trimming cut 4 bases from V and 4 bases from J; bases unmatched to any gene: 0. Germline values: CDR1 LNHDA, CDR2 SQIVND (reference sequence). CDR3 nucleotides: TGTGCCAGTAGTACTAGCGGGAGCACCGGGGAGCTGTTTTTT. Its translation is CASSTSGSTGELFF.

The DNA of the CDR3 is TGCGCCAGCAGGACCGGTGGGGGGAACACTGAAGCTTTCTTT. It yields the protein CASRTGGGNTEAFF. V and J are TRBV5-1 and TRBJ1-1; tentatively, D is TRBD1 (5 bases). The germline CDR1 and CDR2 sequences are SGHRS and YFSETQ. This CDR3 is built from 14 residues. V dropped 5 bases and J dropped 1 base, with 12 bases sitting between them.

The rearrangement links TRBV15 to TRBJ1-5, with 10 positions matching TRBD1. Trimming removed 1 base from V and 5 bases from J; junction bases left unmatched: 2. This CDR3 is 15 amino acids long. CDR1 is LNHNV, CDR2 YYDKDF, per germline (reference sequence). CDR3: CATSRVGTGDQPQHF. For the CDR3, the DNA is TGTGCCACCAGCAGAGTAGGGACAGGGGATCAGCCCCAGCATTTT.

The chain links TRBV6-5 to TRBJ1-1, with D unresolved. Germline assignment: CDR1 MNHEY and CDR2 SVGAGI. The CDR3 loop spans 12 amino acids. Trimming removed 5 bases at V and 4 bases at J, with 8 bases between. Here the CDR3 reads CASSLLGTEAFF. CDR3 in DNA: TGTGCCAGCAGTCTACTGGGCACTGAAGCTTTCTTT.

On this clone itself: A read error may explain this, as a much larger clone is one base away. Other DNA sequences in this sample translate to the same CDR3. This chain connects TRBV9 to TRBJ2-7, with 10 bases identical to TRBD1. The CDR3 loop spans 14 amino acids. The J segment lost 4 bases and the V segment lost 0 bases, leaving 1 base of the junction unmatched. Germline V gene data show CDR1 as SGDLS and CDR2 as YYNGEE. CDR3 in amino acids: CASSVGQGAYEQYF. In DNA, the CDR3 is TGTGCCAGCAGCGTAGGACAGGGGGCATACGAGCAGTACTTC.

DNA for the CDR3: TGTGCCAGCAGCTCGGGGACTAGCGGGAGGGCCTGGGAGACCCAGTACTTC. Residues: CASSSGTSGRAWETQYF. The chain couples TRBV5-8 to TRBJ2-5; 16 bases map to TRBD2. CDR3 size: 17 residues. After removal of 3 bases from V and 5 bases from J, the junction contained 7 bases not matched to a gene. Germline assignment: CDR1 SGHTS and CDR2 YDEGEE.

This chain joins TRBV2 and TRBJ2-7, with 16 bases lining up with TRBD2. Unmatched junction bases numbered 12, after V lost 4 bases and J lost 0 bases. The CDR3 is 20 residues long. The germline gives CDR1 SNHLY, CDR2 FYNNEI. CDR3 nucleotides: TGTGCCAGCAGTGGTCCGATAGAGGGACTAGCGGGAGGGGGCTCCTACGAGCAGTACTTC. This encodes CASSGPIEGLAGGGSYEQYF. Variable domain in full (rest from reference TRBV2 and TRBJ2-7): EPEVTQTPSHQVTQMGQEVILRCVPISNHLYFYWYRQILGQKVEFLVSFYNNEISEKSEIFDDQFSVERPDGSNFTLKIRSTKLEDSAMYFCASSGPIEGLAGGGSYEQYFGPGTRLTVT.

The rearrangement joins TRBV9 to TRBJ2-2, with 11 bases matching TRBD2. This CDR3 is built from 15 residues. Germline CDR1 reads SGDLS; CDR2 reads YYNGEE. V was clipped by 5 bases and J by 4 bases; unmatched bases: 4. The CDR3 DNA is TGTGCCAGCAGGGAGGGACTAGCGGCCACCGGGGAGCTGTTTTTT. It encodes CASREGLAATGELFF.

Only a few counts were recorded for this clone. The chain carries TRBV30 and TRBJ2-7; 7 nucleotides align to TRBD2. This CDR3 is 12 amino acids long. CDR1 is GTSNPN and CDR2 is SVGIG in the germline V gene (reference sequence). J lost 6 bases, V lost 3 bases, and 5 bases had no gene match. CDR3 bases: TGTGCCTGGAGCCCGACTAGCAGCGAGCAGTACTTC. Amino acids: CAWSPTSSEQYF. The full variable domain, with the rest looked up from reference TRBV30 and TRBJ2-7, is SQTIHQWPATLVQPVGSPLSLECTVEGTSNPNLYWYRQAAGRGLQLLFYSVGIGQISSEVPQNLSASRPQDRQFILSSKKLLLSDSGFYLCAWSPTSSEQYFGPGTRLTVT.

The V and J genes are TRBV19 and TRBJ2-5; D not resolved. With 6 bases removed from V and 1 base from J, the gap between germline ends came to 9 bases. Germline lookup yields CDR1 LNHDA and CDR2 SQIVND (reference sequence). The CDR3 consists of 13 residues. In nucleotides, the CDR3 is TGTGCCAGTAGGCACAGAATCCAAGAGACCCAGTACTTC. Protein sequence: CASRHRIQETQYF.

This clone was seen more than once but under ten times. The chain employs TRBV27 and TRBJ2-7; 9 bases line up with TRBD2. Germline V gene sequence: CDR1 MNHEY, CDR2 SMNVEV (reference sequence). The CDR3 is 15 residues long. The V and J ends lost 4 bases and 4 bases, in that order; junction bases with no gene match: 8. CDR3 nucleotide sequence: TGTGCCAGCAGTTGGGGCGGGAGGGGCGCTTACGAGCAGTACTTC. Protein product: CASSWGGRGAYEQYF.

This chain joins TRBV28 and TRBJ2-5; no firm D call. Matching the DNA end better, TRBJ2-7 makes the J call doubtful. CDR1 and CDR2 (germline): MDHEN, SYDVKM. This CDR3 comprises 12 residues. The CDR3 is CASTHDSYEQYF. The CDR3 region has the DNA TGTGCCAGCACCCACGACTCCTACGAGCAGTACTTC.

The chain joins TRBV9 to TRBJ2-1; 13 positions match TRBD2. There are 17 residues in the CDR3. Germline V gives CDR1 SGDLS, CDR2 YYNGEE. V lost 0 bases and J lost 2; bases outside the gene matches: 2. CDR3 DNA sequence: TGTGCCAGCAGCGTAGTAGGACTAGCGGGAGCCTACAATGAGCAGTTCTTC. This gives the protein CASSVVGLAGAYNEQFF.

The chain is built from TRBV28 and TRBJ1-2; TRBD1 matches at 8 bases. CDR3 length: 16 amino acids. The germline gives CDR1 MDHEN, CDR2 SYDVKM. The ends lost 6 bases at V and 5 bases at J; junction bases unmatched: 14. The CDR3 DNA reads as TGTGCCAGCAGCCCAGCCGATGGTTACAGGGGGTATGGCTACACCTTC. This translates into CASSPADGYRGYGYTF.

J is TRBJ2-5 and V is TRBV7-2, with 9 bases fitting TRBD1. With the DNA end fitting TRBJ2-7 better, the J assignment may be wrong. CDR1 and CDR2 from the germline V gene are SGHTA and FQGNSA. The CDR3 has 14 amino acids. The CDR3 sequence is CASSSSTGGYEQYF. The CDR3, as DNA: TGTGCCAGCAGCTCCTCGACAGGGGGCTACGAGCAGTACTTC.

This clone was seen only once. CDR3 nucleotides: TGCGCCAGCAGAGCTATCGGGGCTGCTTTCTTT. Translated, it gives CASRAIGAAFF. This sequence joins TRBV10-1 and TRBJ1-1; perhaps TRBD1 as D (5 bases). V lost 6 bases and J 11 bases, leaving 13 bases between the germline ends. The CDR3 spans 11 residues. The germline CDR1 and CDR2 sequences are WNHNN and SYGVQD (reference sequence).

Of note for this clone: The junction differs from germline at one of its ends, possibly a read error. The CDR3 DNA reads TGTGCCAGCAGCTCCATTCGACAGGGGAACACCATATATTTT. Translation gives CASSSIRQGNTIYF. J is TRBJ1-3 and V is TRBV5-3, with 8 nucleotides matching TRBD1. TRBV5-3 is sorted into the ORF group, with uncertain function. The CDR3 length is 14 residues.

This clone showed up just a few times. The chain is built from TRBV6-4 and TRBJ2-3; 10 bases align to TRBD2. The CDR3 loop spans 18 amino acids. In germline, CDR1 is MRHNA, CDR2 SNTAGT. Unmatched junction bases numbered 10, after V lost 4 bases and J lost 0 bases. The CDR3 is CASSVEIAGGLSTDTQYF. For the CDR3, the DNA is TGTGCCAGCAGTGTGGAAATAGCGGGAGGCCTAAGCACAGATACGCAGTATTTT.

This clone turned up a few times. The chain joins TRBV4-1 to TRBJ2-1; 11 bases are a match to TRBD2. The CDR3 contains 17 residues. Germline-derived CDR1 and CDR2 are MGHRA and YSYEKL. V lost 1 base, J lost 2 bases, and 4 bases stayed unmatched. In DNA form, the CDR3 reads TGCGCCAGCAGCCAAGCTCCGGGACTAGCGGCCTACAATGAGCAGTTCTTC. Protein: CASSQAPGLAAYNEQFF.

CDR3 loop: CASSVDNYNEQFF. Written as DNA, the CDR3 is TGTGCCAGCAGCGTTGACAACTACAATGAGCAGTTCTTC. This chain joins TRBV7-3 and TRBJ2-1, with D unclear. Trimming stripped 5 bases from V and 3 bases from J, with 8 bases between. Germline CDR1 and CDR2: SGHTA and FQGTGA. The CDR3 is 13 residues long.